A single sample gave rise to the 31 T cell receptor beta chains below, sequenced in a study of CD8+ T cells in alopecia areata. cDNA prepared by RNA extraction and subsequent reverse transcription served as the template for sequencing. Assay used: immunoSEQ multiplex PCR; TCRdb lists only in-frame clones, some missing. Of 190,000 or so clones in the sample, around three fifths are singletons; the top ten hold 10% to 15%. The treatment here: oral pan-JAK inhibitor, 5-10 mg twice daily. The specimen was CD8+ T cells sorted from blood, collected at week 24, from a patient treated with tofacitinib. The origin of the receptors is a human donor with alopecia areata.

The chain joins TRBV5-1 to TRBJ2-2, with a weak D call TRBD2 (7 bases). Trimming removed 3 bases from V and 2 bases from J, with 17 bases in between. Per the germline V gene, CDR1 is SGHRS and CDR2 is YFSETQ. The CDR3 sequence is 17 residues long. The chain's CDR3 is CASSSLAGAINTGELFF. The CDR3 region has the DNA TGCGCCAGCAGCTCCCTCGCGGGGGCAATAAACACCGGGGAGCTGTTTTTT. Full variable domain (outside the CDR3, taken from reference TRBV5-1 and TRBJ2-2): KAGVTQTPRYLIKTRGQQVTLSCSPISGHRSVSWYQQTPGQGLQFLFEYFSETQRNKGNFPGRFSGRQFSNSRSEMNVSTLELGDSALYLCASSSLAGAINTGELFFGEGSRLTVL.

The chain carries TRBV5-4 and TRBJ2-5; no reliable D call. Germline V gene data show CDR1 as SGHNT and CDR2 as YYREEE (reference sequence). V was pared by 4 bases and J by 4 bases, with 11 bases between. CDR3 length: 13 amino acids. CDR3 DNA sequence: TGTGCCAGCAGCCCCGACCAAGGAGAGACCCAGTACTTC. This gives the protein CASSPDQGETQYF.

In this sample, this clone turned up once. This rearrangement joins TRBV2 to TRBJ1-5, with 8 positions matching TRBD1. Trimming at V came to 3 bases and at J to 0 bases, leaving 4 bases not matched to a gene. The CDR3 spans 16 residues. CDR1 is SNHLY, CDR2 FYNNEI, per germline. CDR3 sequence (DNA): TGTGCCAGCAGTGAGACGGACAGGGTTAGCAATCAGCCCCAGCATTTT. This gives the protein CASSETDRVSNQPQHF.

This clone occurred a few times. V is TRBV5-6 and J is TRBJ1-5; maybe TRBD1 (6 bases). The V end lost 0 bases, the J end lost 4 bases, and 8 bases lay between the germline ends. The CDR3 is made up of 14 amino acids. CDR1 and CDR2 from the germline V gene are SGHDT and YYEEEE. The CDR3 is CASSLGTVNQPQHF. The CDR3 DNA reads TGTGCCAGCAGCTTGGGGACAGTAAATCAGCCCCAGCATTTT.

The sample holds a few counts of this clone. V is TRBV6-6 and J is TRBJ2-2, with unresolved D. The V gene lost 5 bases and the J gene lost 7 bases, with 5 bases spanning the gap. Germline CDR1 reads MNHNY; CDR2 reads SVGAGI (reference sequence). The CDR3 length is 11 residues. As DNA, the CDR3 is TGTGCCAGCAGTGCTAGCGGGGAGCTGTTTTTT. It encodes CASSASGELFF.

This chain connects TRBV9 to TRBJ2-7; possible D gene TRBD1, 6 bases. Germline CDR1 SGDLS, CDR2 YYNGEE. CDR3 size: 16 residues. The ends were cut back, 0 bases at V and 2 bases at J, with 15 bases in the middle. The CDR3 protein is CASSVESGDPPYEQYF. The CDR3 nucleotides are TGTGCCAGCAGCGTAGAGTCAGGGGATCCTCCCTACGAGCAGTACTTC.

The chain joins TRBV2 to TRBJ1-4, with no clear D. Germline values: CDR1 SNHLY, CDR2 FYNNEI. Trimming removed 7 bases at V and 0 bases at J, with 6 bases between. The CDR3 has 13 residues. In nucleotides, the CDR3 is TGTGCCAGCAACATCGCAACTAATGAAAAACTGTTTTTT. Its translation: CASNIATNEKLFF.

The rearrangement joins TRBV6-5 to TRBJ2-3; D possibly uses TRBD1 or TRBD2 (6 bases each). The ends were cut back, 7 bases at V and 6 bases at J, with 14 bases in the middle. Germline V gene sequence: CDR1 MNHEY, CDR2 SVGAGI. This CDR3 comprises 13 residues. DNA of the CDR3: TGTGCCAGCACTCACGGGGGCCCCGATACGCAGTATTTT. Encoded protein: CASTHGGPDTQYF.

The chain combines TRBV28 with TRBJ1-1; D is unclear. V gave up 8 bases and J gave up 5 bases, with 9 bases separating them. The CDR3 contains 11 residues. CDR1 MDHEN and CDR2 SYDVKM come from the germline V gene. CDR3: CASDAGTEAFF. The CDR3 DNA reads as TGTGCCAGCGATGCGGGTACTGAAGCTTTCTTT.

This clone was detected a few times. The chain employs TRBV7-2 and TRBJ2-3, with unresolved D. The germline V gene encodes CDR1 SGHTA and CDR2 FQGNSA. V lost 5 bases and J 5 bases, leaving 8 bases between the germline ends. The CDR3 is 12 amino acids. CDR3 in DNA: TGTGCCAGCAGCCCTACGAAAGATACGCAGTATTTT. Protein product: CASSPTKDTQYF.

The rearrangement links TRBV2 to TRBJ1-5; D remains ambiguous. The CDR3 extends over 11 amino acids. The germline V gene has CDR1 SNHLY and CDR2 FYNNEI. Trimming removed 5 bases from V and 6 bases from J, with 5 bases in between. The CDR3 DNA reads as TGTGCCAGCAGTTCTGGTCAGCCCCAGCATTTT. It specifies CASSSGQPQHF. Full variable domain (rest looked up from reference TRBV2 and TRBJ1-5): EPEVTQTPSHQVTQMGQEVILRCVPISNHLYFYWYRQILGQKVEFLVSFYNNEISEKSEIFDDQFSVERPDGSNFTLKIRSTKLEDSAMYFCASSSGQPQHFGDGTRLSIL.

This chain uses TRBV30 with TRBJ1-4; the D gene is possibly TRBD1 (6 bases). The V gene's germline CDR1 is GTSNPN and CDR2 SVGIG (reference sequence). V lost 4 bases to trimming and J lost 8 bases, with 17 bases between them. The CDR3 loop spans 14 amino acids. The CDR3 region is CAWTGPGHFEKLFF. The CDR3 region has the DNA TGTGCCTGGACGGGACCGGGACATTTCGAAAAACTGTTTTTT. The variable domain in full, completed from reference TRBV30 and TRBJ1-4, reads SQTIHQWPATLVQPVGSPLSLECTVEGTSNPNLYWYRQAAGRGLQLLFYSVGIGQISSEVPQNLSASRPQDRQFILSSKKLLLSDSGFYLCAWTGPGHFEKLFFGSGTQLSVL.

The J gene is TRBJ2-1, the V gene TRBV5-4, with D possibly being TRBD1 (6 bases). Germline CDR1 and CDR2: SGHNT and YYREEE (reference sequence). The CDR3 is made up of 15 amino acids. V was shortened by 5 bases and J by 0 bases, with 12 bases between the two germline ends. CDR3 bases: TGTGCCAGCAGTGTACAGGGCTCCTCCTACAATGAGCAGTTCTTC. Translated, it gives CASSVQGSSYNEQFF.

The CDR3 is CASSSTRLNLRTDTQYF. The DNA of the CDR3 is TGTGCCAGCAGCTCAACTCGACTAAACCTACGCACAGATACGCAGTATTTT. The gene calls are TRBV25-1 and TRBJ2-3; D perhaps matches TRBD2 (5 bases). Germline values: CDR1 MGHDK, CDR2 SYGVNS. Trimming removed 6 bases from V and 1 base from J, with 20 bases in between. There are 17 residues in the CDR3.

The chain combines TRBV11-2 with TRBJ1-2; D is unresolved. The germline V gene encodes CDR1 SGHAT and CDR2 FQNNGV. Trimming removed 6 bases at V and 6 bases at J, with 14 bases between. CDR3 length: 13 residues. The CDR3 is CASRSSLIHGYTF. CDR3 coding DNA: TGTGCCAGCAGAAGTAGCCTAATCCATGGCTACACCTTC.

About this clone itself: Within the sample, other DNA sequences also encode this same CDR3. V is TRBV7-9 and J is TRBJ2-1; D uncertain. Trimming left V 5 bases short and J 1 base short, with 3 bases between. CDR1 is SEHNR, CDR2 FQNEAQ, per germline (reference sequence). The CDR3 is made up of 12 amino acids. CDR3 DNA sequence: TGTGCCAGCAGCCCATCCTACAATGAGCAGTTCTTC. It specifies CASSPSYNEQFF.

The chain combines TRBV29-1 with TRBJ1-2, with 7 bases matching TRBD1. Looked up from germline, CDR1 is SQVTM and CDR2 is ANQGSEA. This CDR3 has 12 amino acids. J gave up 9 bases and V 4 bases, and 8 bases lay outside the gene matches. DNA of the CDR3: TGCAGCGTTGCCCGGGACAGCGTAAGCTACACCTTC. This gives the protein CSVARDSVSYTF.

The J gene is TRBJ1-2, the V gene TRBV6-1; 7 positions match TRBD1. CDR3 length: 12 residues. V lost 10 bases, J lost 7 bases, and 9 bases stayed unmatched. Germline CDR1 reads MNHNS; CDR2 reads SASEGT. The CDR3 here is CATKWGTAGYTF. CDR3 in DNA: TGTGCCACCAAATGGGGGACAGCTGGCTACACCTTC.

This clone was found once. The chain combines TRBV6-5 with TRBJ1-1; 7 bases align to TRBD1. CDR3 size: 15 residues. The trim removed 0 bases at V and 4 bases at J, leaving 5 bases unmatched. The germline gives CDR1 MNHEY, CDR2 SVGAGI. CDR3 nucleotides: TGTGCCAGCAGTTACTCCCTTACAGGGGTCACTGAAGCTTTCTTT. Amino acid sequence: CASSYSLTGVTEAFF.

About this clone itself: The identical CDR3 is also encoded by other nucleotide sequences in the sample. The chain couples TRBV14 to TRBJ1-4; 7 bases are shared with TRBD1. After removal of 4 bases from V and 7 bases from J, the junction contained 3 bases not matched to a gene. Germline V gene data show CDR1 as SGHDN and CDR2 as FVKESK. CDR3 size: 13 residues. CDR3 protein: CASSRGTVEKLFF. The CDR3 DNA is TGTGCCAGCAGCCGCGGGACAGTTGAAAAACTGTTTTTT.

The chain is built from TRBV7-9 and TRBJ1-2; TRBD1 agrees at 7 bases. The CDR3 has 14 residues. The V and J ends lost 5 bases and 4 bases, in that order; junction bases with no gene match: 7. Germline loops: CDR1 SEHNR, CDR2 FQNEAQ (reference sequence). The CDR3 is CASSLTGASYGYTF. CDR3 nucleotides: TGTGCCAGCAGCCTTACAGGGGCGAGCTATGGCTACACCTTC.

This clone has only a few counts. CDR3 sequence: CASSLAGNTEAFF. In DNA form, the CDR3 reads TGTGCCAGCAGTTTGGCCGGTAACACTGAAGCTTTCTTT. The chain uses TRBV6-5 and TRBJ1-1, with D unclear. The CDR3 contains 13 residues. Germline V gene sequence: CDR1 MNHEY, CDR2 SVGAGI. V lost 4 bases to trimming and J lost 2 bases, with 8 bases between them.

The chain joins TRBV30 to TRBJ2-7; D assignment may be TRBD1 or TRBD2 (5 bases each). The ends were cut back, 0 bases at V and 0 bases at J, with 9 bases in the middle. Germline V gene sequence: CDR1 GTSNPN, CDR2 SVGIG (reference sequence). The CDR3 has 14 amino acids. This CDR3 reads CAWSVGTVSYEQYF. The CDR3 DNA reads as TGTGCCTGGAGTGTAGGGACCGTCTCCTACGAGCAGTACTTC.

The chain has TRBV9 and TRBJ2-2, with D hard to call. Trimming cost V 4 bases and J 3 bases, with 10 bases left between them. CDR3 length: 14 amino acids. CDR1 SGDLS and CDR2 YYNGEE come from the germline V gene. CDR3 amino acids: CASSPPQYTGELFF. The CDR3 bases are TGTGCCAGCAGCCCCCCCCAGTACACCGGGGAGCTGTTTTTT.

This chain joins TRBV6-5 and TRBJ2-5, with D tentatively TRBD1 or TRBD2 (5 bases each). This CDR3 has 15 amino acids. Germline values: CDR1 MNHEY, CDR2 SVGAGI. Trimming pared 6 bases from V and 5 bases from J, leaving 19 bases between. CDR3 residues: CASSLGRLMEETQYF. The CDR3, as DNA: TGTGCCAGCAGCCTGGGACGGTTGATGGAGGAGACCCAGTACTTC.

This chain connects TRBV25-1 to TRBJ2-3; no firm D call. The CDR3 is 10 residues long. Deletions cut 10 bases from V and 6 bases from J, with 8 bases between. Germline assignment: CDR1 MGHDK and CDR2 SYGVNS. Here the CDR3 DNA reads TGTGCCACCTCCTGGGATACGCAGTATTTT. Amino acid sequence: CATSWDTQYF.

The chain employs TRBV21-1 and TRBJ1-1; TRBD1, the table's D call, was not compared with the DNA. TRBV21-1 is a documented pseudogene. The CDR3 has 16 residues. The CDR3 protein is CASSSDRGGMNTEAFF. The CDR3 DNA reads as TGTGCCAGCAGCTCAGACAGGGGGGGGATGAACACTGAAGCTTTCTTT.

Turning to this clone: It may be a read error: a sequence one base away is much more abundant. The chain joins TRBV13 to TRBJ1-5, with D hard to call. CDR3 length equals 13 residues. Germline assignment: CDR1 PRHDT and CDR2 FYEKMQ (reference sequence). V was trimmed by 0 bases and J by 1 base, leaving 1 base between them. The CDR3 DNA reads as TGTGCCAGCAGCTTAGGGAGCAATCAGCCCCAGCATTTT. The encoded protein is CASSLGSNQPQHF.

This clone was observed once. The V and J genes are TRBV11-2 and TRBJ2-1, with D uncertain. CDR3 length: 12 residues. Germline-derived CDR1 and CDR2 are SGHAT and FQNNGV. With 5 bases removed from V and 4 bases from J, the gap between germline ends came to 6 bases. In DNA, the CDR3 is TGTGCCAGCAGCCCAAAGTACAATGAGCAGTTCTTC. Protein product: CASSPKYNEQFF.

This rearrangement joins TRBV29-1 to TRBJ1-2; D is undetermined. CDR3 length: 11 residues. The ends were cut back, 1 base at V and 6 bases at J, with 6 bases in the middle. Germline values: CDR1 SQVTM, CDR2 ANQGSEA. The CDR3 DNA follows: TGCAGCGTTGAAGGGCAGGATGGCTACACCTTC. Protein product: CSVEGQDGYTF.

This clone has just a few counts. The chain carries TRBV2 and TRBJ2-5, with TRBD2 as a possible D gene (6 bases). The CDR3 runs to 13 residues. The germline V gene has CDR1 SNHLY and CDR2 FYNNEI. V was shortened by 5 bases and J by 0 bases, with 7 bases between the two germline ends. CDR3 DNA: TGTGCCAGCAGTTCTAGCGACCAAGAGACCCAGTACTTC. It yields the protein CASSSSDQETQYF.